Only a few counts were recorded for the clone carrying this TCR beta chain. As yet, its antigen is unknown. Germline CDR1 LNHDA, CDR2 SQIVND (reference sequence). CDR3 size: 15 residues. V trimming: 1 base; J trimming: 5 bases; junction bases outside the gene matches: 6. TCRdb's copy holds only in-frame clones and misses some; the assay was immunoSEQ multiplex PCR. The sample has under 600,000 clones; 80% to 90% are singletons. The data are from a study of Ad26.COV2.S vaccination and SARS-CoV-2 variants. Study in general: Enrolled in COV1001, the donor was in the Ad26.COV2.S trial arm, which received the vaccine.

The treatment: approximately 18 received Ad26.COV2.S at low or high dose, single or two shots; about 5 received placebo; per-sample allocation not given. Sampling took place 63 days after the first vaccine or placebo injection. Study conclusions and caveats: Greater spike-specific TCR breadth was seen in vaccine recipients than in placebo recipients.

V and J are TRBV19 and TRBJ2-5; the match to TRBD1 covers 8 bases. This sample comprised peripheral blood, obtained in a trial of Ad26.COV2.S vaccine versus placebo. This TCR was recovered from a person between 18 and 59 years old who received the Ad26.COV2.S COVID-19 vaccine or a placebo. CDR3 bases: TGTGCCAGTAGTATAGTGGCAGGGGGCCGGGAGACCCAGTACTTC. It encodes CASSIVAGGRETQYF.